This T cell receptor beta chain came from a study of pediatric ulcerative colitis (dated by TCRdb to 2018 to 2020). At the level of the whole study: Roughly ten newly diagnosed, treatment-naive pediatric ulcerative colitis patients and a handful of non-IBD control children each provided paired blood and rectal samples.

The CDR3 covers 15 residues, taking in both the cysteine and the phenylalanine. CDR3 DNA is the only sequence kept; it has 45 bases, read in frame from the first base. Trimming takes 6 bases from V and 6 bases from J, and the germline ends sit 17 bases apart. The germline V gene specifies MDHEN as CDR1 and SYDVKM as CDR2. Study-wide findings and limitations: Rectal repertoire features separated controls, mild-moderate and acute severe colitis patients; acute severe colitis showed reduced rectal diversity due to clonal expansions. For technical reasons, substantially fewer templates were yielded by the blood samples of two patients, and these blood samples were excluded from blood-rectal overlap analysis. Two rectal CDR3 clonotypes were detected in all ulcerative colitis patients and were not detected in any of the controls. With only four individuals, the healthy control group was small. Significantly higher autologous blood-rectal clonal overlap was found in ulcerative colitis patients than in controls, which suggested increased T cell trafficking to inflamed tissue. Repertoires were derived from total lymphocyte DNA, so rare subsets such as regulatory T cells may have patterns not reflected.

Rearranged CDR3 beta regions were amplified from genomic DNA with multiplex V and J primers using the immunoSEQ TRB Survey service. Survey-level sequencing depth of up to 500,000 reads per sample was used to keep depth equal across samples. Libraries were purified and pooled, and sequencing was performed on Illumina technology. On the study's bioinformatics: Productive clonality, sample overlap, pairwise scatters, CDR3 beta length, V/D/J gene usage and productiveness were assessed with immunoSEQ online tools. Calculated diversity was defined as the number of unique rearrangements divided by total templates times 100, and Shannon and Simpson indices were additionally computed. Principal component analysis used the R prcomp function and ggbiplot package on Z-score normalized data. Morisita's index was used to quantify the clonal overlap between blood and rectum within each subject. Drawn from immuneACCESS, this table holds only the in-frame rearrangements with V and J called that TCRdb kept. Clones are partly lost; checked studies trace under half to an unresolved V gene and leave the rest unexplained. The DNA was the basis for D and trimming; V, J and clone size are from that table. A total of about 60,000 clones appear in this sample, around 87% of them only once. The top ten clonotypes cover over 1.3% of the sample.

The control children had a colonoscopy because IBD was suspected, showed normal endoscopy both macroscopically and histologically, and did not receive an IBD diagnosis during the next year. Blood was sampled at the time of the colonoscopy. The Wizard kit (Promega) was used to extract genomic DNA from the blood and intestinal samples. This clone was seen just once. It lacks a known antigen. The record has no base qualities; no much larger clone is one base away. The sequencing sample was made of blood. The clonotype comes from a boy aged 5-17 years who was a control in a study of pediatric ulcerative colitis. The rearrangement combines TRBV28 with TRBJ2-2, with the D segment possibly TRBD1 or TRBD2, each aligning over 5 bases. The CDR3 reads CASSRDRLPSGELFF. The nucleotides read TGTGCCAGCAGCCGCGACAGACTACCCTCCGGGGAGCTGTTTTTT.